This T cell receptor beta chain originates from a study of shared clonotypes between healthy human individuals. Sequencing was performed with immunoSEQ multiplex PCR; in TCRdb, only in-frame clones are kept and a portion is missing. The sample lists roughly 680,000 clones; 72% were seen once. This CDR3 region has 15 residues. CDR1 MDHEN and CDR2 SYDVKM come from the germline V gene. V shed 5 bases and J 0 bases; nucleotides not matched to a gene: 7. Only Caucasian adults living in Nashville, Tennessee made up the donor group. The chain recombines TRBV28 with TRBJ2-7; 7 nucleotides line up with TRBD1. Sequenced input: memory CD4+ T cells sorted from blood. Noted subset: CD45RA-negative fraction. The clonotype was recovered from a woman aged 25 to 39 in good health. CDR3 sequence: CASSPLDRDSYEQYF. In DNA form, the CDR3 reads TGTGCCAGCAGTCCCCTAGACAGGGACTCCTACGAGCAGTACTTC.